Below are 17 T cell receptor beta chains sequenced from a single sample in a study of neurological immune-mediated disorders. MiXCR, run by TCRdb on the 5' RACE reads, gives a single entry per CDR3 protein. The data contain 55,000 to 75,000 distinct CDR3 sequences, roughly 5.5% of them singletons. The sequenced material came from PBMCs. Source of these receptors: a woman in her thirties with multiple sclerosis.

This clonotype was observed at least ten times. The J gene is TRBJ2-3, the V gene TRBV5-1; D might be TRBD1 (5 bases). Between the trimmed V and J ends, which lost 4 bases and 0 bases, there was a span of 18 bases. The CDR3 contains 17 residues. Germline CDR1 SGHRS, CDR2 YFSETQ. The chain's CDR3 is CASSLKLGPASTDTQYF. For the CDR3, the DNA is TGCGCCAGCAGCCTGAAGCTGGGGCCCGCTAGCACAGATACGCAGTATTTT.

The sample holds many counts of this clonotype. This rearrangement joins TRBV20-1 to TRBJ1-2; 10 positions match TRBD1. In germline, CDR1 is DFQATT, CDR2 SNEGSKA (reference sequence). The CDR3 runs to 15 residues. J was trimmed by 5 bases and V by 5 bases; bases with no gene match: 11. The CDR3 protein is CSAPPGTGDWYGYTF. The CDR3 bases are TGCAGTGCTCCACCTGGGACAGGGGATTGGTATGGCTACACCTTC.

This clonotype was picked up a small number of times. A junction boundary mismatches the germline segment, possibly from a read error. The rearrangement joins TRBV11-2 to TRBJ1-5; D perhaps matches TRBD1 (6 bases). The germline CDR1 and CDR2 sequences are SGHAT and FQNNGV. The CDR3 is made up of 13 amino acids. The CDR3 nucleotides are TGTGCCAGCAGCTCAGGGGCCGGGCAGCCCCAGAATTTT. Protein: CASSSGAGQPQNF.

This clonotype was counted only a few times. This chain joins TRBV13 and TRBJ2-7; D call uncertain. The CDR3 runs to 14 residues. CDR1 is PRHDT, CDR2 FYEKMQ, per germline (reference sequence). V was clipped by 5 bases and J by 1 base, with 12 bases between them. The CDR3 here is CASSRTDGSYEQYF. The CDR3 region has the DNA TGTGCCAGCAGCCGGACGGATGGTTCCTACGAGCAGTACTTC.

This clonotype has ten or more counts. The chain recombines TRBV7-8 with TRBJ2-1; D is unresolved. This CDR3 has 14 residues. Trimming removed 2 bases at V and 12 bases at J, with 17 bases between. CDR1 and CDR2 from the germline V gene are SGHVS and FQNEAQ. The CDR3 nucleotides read TGTGCCAGCAGCTTAAGACATAGCCCCTTAGGGCAGTTCTTC. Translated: CASSLRHSPLGQFF.

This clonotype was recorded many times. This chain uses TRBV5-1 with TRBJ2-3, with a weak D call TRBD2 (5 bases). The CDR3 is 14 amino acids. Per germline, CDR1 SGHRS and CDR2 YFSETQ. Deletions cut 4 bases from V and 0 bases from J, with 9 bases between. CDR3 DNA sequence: TGCGCCAGCAGCGAACGGGGAAGCACAGATACGCAGTATTTT. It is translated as CASSERGSTDTQYF.

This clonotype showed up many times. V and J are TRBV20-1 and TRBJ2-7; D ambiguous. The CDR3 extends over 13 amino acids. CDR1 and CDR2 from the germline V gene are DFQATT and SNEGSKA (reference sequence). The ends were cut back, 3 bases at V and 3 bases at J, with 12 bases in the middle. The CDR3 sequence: CSARSSSDYEQYF. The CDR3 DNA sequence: TGCAGTGCTAGGTCCTCCTCTGACTACGAGCAGTACTTC.

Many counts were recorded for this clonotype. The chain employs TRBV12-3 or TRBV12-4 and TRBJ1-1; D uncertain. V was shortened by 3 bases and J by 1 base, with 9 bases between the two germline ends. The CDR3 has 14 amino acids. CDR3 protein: CASSFRTPNTEAFF. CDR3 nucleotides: TGTGCCAGCAGTTTCCGAACGCCGAACACTGAAGCTTTCTTT.

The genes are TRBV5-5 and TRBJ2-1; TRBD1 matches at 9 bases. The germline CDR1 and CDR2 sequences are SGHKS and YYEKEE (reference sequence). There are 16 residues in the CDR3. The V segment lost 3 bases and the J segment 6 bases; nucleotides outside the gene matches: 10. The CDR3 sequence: CASSSTDRGIPNEQFF. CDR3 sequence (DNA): TGTGCCAGCAGCTCGACGGACAGGGGAATTCCCAATGAGCAGTTCTTC.

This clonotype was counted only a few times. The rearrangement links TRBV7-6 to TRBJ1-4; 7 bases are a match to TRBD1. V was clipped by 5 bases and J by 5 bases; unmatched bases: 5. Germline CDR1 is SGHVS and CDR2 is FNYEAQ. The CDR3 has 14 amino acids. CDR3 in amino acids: CASSQGQQNEKLFF. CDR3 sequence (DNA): TGTGCCAGCAGCCAGGGACAGCAAAATGAAAAACTGTTTTTT.

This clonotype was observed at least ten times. CDR3 DNA: TGCGCCAGCACCCTTCGCGGACTAGACATGAACACTGAAGCTTTCTTT. It encodes CASTLRGLDMNTEAFF. V gene TRBV5-1 combines with J gene TRBJ1-1; D gene uncertain. The CDR3 loop spans 16 amino acids. V was pared by 6 bases and J by 0 bases, with 18 bases between. Germline CDR1 SGHRS, CDR2 YFSETQ. Variable domain in full (rest from reference TRBV5-1 and TRBJ1-1): KAGVTQTPRYLIKTRGQQVTLSCSPISGHRSVSWYQQTPGQGLQFLFEYFSETQRNKGNFPGRFSGRQFSNSRSEMNVSTLELGDSALYLCASTLRGLDMNTEAFFGQGTRLTVV.

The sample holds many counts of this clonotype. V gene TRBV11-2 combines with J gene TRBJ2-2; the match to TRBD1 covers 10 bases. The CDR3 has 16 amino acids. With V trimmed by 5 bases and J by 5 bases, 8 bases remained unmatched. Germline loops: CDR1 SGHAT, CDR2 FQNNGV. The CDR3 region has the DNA TGTGCCAGCAGCCCAATGATGGACAGGGGGACCGGGGAGCTGTTTTTT. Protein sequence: CASSPMMDRGTGELFF. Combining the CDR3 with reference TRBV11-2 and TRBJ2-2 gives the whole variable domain EAGVAQSPRYKIIEKRQSVAFWCNPISGHATLYWYQQILGQGPKLLIQFQNNGVVDDSQLPKDRFSAERLKGVDSTLKIQPAKLEDSAVYLCASSPMMDRGTGELFFGEGSRLTVL.

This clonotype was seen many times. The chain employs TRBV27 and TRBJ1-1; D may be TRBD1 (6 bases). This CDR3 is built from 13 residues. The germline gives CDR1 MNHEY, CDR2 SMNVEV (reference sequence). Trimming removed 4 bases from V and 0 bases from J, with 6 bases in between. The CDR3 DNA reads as TGTGCCAGCAGTTACAGGGTGAACACTGAAGCTTTCTTT. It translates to CASSYRVNTEAFF.

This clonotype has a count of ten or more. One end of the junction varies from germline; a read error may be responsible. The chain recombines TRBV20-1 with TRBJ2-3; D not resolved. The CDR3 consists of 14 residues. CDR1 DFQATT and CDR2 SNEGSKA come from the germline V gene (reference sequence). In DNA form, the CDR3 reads TGCAGTGCCAGAGAGCCGCCTCCCACAGATACGCAGTATTTT. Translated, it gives CSAREPPPTDTQYF.

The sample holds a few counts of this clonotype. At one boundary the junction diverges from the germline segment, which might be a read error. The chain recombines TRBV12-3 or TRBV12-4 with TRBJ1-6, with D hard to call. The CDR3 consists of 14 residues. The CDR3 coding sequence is TGTGCCAGCAGTTTTAGTGGCCTCGGGTCACCCCTCAACTTT. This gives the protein CASSFSGLGSPLNF.

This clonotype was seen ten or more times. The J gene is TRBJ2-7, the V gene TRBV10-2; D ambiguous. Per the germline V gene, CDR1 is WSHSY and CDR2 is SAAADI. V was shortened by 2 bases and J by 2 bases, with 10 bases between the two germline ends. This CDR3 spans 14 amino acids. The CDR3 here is CASSEIPETYEQYF. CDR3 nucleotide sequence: TGCGCCAGCAGTGAGATCCCAGAAACCTACGAGCAGTACTTC.

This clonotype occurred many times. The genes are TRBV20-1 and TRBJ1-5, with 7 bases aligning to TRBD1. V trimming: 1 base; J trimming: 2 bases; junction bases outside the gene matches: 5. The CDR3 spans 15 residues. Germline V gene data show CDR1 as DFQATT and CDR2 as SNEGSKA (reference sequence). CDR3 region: CSARGNRGGNQPQHF. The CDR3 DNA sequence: TGCAGTGCTAGAGGGAACAGGGGCGGCAATCAGCCCCAGCATTTT.